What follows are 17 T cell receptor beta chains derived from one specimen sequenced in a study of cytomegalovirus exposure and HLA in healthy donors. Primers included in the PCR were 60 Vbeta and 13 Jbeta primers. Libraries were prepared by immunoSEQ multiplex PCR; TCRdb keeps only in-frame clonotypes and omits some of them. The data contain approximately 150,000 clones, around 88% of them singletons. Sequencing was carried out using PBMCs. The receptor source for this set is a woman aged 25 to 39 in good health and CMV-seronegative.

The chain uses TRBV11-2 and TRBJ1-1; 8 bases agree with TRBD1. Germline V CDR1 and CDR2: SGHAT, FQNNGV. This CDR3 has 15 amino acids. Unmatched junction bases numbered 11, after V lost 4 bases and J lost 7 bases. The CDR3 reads CASSSLGQVTREAFF. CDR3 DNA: TGTGCCAGCAGCTCACTGGGACAGGTGACCCGTGAAGCTTTCTTT.

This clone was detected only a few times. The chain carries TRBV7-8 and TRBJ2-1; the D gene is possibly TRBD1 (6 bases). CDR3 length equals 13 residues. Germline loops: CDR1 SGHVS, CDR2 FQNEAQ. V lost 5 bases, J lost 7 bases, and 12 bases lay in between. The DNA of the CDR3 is TGTGCCAGCAGCACCAGGACAGTTAATGAGCAGTTCTTC. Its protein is CASSTRTVNEQFF.

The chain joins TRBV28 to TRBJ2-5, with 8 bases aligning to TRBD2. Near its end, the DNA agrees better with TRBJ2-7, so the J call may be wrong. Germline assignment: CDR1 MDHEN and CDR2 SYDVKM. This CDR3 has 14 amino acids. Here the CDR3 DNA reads TGTGCCAGCAGTGAGCGGGAGTGGTCCTACGAGCAGTACTTC. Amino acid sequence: CASSEREWSYEQYF.

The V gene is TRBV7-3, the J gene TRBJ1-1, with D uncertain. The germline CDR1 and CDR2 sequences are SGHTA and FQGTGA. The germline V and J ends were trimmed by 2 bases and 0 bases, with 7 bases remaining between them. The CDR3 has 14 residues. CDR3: CASSLGQMNTEAFF. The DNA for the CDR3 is TGTGCCAGCAGCTTAGGCCAGATGAACACTGAAGCTTTCTTT.

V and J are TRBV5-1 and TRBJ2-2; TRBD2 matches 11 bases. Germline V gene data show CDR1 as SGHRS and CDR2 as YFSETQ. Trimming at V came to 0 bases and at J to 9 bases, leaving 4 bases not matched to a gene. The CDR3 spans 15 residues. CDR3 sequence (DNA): TGCGCCAGCAGCTTGGAGACTAGCGGGGCCAGGGAGCTGTTTTTT. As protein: CASSLETSGARELFF. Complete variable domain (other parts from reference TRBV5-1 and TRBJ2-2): KAGVTQTPRYLIKTRGQQVTLSCSPISGHRSVSWYQQTPGQGLQFLFEYFSETQRNKGNFPGRFSGRQFSNSRSEMNVSTLELGDSALYLCASSLETSGARELFFGEGSRLTVL.

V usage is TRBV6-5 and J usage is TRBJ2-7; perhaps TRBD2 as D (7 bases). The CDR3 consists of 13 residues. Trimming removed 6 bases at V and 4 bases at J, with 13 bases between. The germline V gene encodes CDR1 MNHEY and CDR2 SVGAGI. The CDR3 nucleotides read TGTGCCAGCAGCTGGGGGGGCGCGTACGAGCAGTACTTC. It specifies CASSWGGAYEQYF.

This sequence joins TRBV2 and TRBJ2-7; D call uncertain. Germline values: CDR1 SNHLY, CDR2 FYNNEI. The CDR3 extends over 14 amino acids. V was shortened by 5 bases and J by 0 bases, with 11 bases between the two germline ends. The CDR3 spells CASSSTQSSYEQYF. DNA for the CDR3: TGTGCCAGCAGTTCGACTCAGAGCTCCTACGAGCAGTACTTC.

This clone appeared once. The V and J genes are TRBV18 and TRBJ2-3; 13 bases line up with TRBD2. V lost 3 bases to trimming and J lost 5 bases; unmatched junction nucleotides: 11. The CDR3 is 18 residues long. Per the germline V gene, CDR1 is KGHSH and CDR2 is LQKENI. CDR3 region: CASSPNLGLAGSGDTQYF. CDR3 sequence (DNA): TGTGCCAGCTCACCTAACCTGGGACTAGCGGGATCGGGAGATACGCAGTATTTT. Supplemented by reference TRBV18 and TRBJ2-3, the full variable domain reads NAGVMQNPRHLVRRRGQEARLRCSPMKGHSHVYWYRQLPEEGLKFMVYLQKENIIDESGMPKERFSAEFPKEGPSILRIQQVVRGDSAAYFCASSPNLGLAGSGDTQYFGPGTRLTVL.

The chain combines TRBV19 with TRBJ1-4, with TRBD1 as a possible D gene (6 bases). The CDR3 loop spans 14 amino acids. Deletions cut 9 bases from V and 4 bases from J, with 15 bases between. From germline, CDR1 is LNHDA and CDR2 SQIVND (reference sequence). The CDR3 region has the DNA TGTGCCAGCGCTTACAGGGTCTATAATGAAAAACTGTTTTTT. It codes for CASAYRVYNEKLFF.

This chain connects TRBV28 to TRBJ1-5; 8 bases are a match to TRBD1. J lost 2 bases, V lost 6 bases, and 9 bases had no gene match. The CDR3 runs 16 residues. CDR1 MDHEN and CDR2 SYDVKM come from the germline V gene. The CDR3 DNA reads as TGTGCCAGCAGAAAGGACAGGGAGTCGGGCAATCAGCCCCAGCATTTT. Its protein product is CASRKDRESGNQPQHF.

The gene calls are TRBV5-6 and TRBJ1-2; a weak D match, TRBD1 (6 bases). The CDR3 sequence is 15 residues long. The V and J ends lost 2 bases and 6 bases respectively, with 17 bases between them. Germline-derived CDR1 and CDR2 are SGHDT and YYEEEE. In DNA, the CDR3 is TGTGCCAGCAGCTTCCGACAGGTAAATTGGAATGGCTACACCTTC. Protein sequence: CASSFRQVNWNGYTF.

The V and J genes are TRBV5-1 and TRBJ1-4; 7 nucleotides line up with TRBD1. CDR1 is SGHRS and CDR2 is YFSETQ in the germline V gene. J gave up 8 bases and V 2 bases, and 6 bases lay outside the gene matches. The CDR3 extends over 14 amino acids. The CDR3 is CASSLQGFGEKLFF. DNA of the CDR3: TGCGCCAGCAGCTTACAGGGGTTCGGAGAAAAACTGTTTTTT.

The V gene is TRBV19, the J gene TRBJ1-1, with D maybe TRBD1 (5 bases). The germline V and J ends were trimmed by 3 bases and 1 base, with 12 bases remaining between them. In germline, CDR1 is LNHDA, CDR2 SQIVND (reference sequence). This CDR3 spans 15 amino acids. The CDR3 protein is CASSIGGTRNTEAFF. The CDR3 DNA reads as TGTGCCAGTAGTATCGGGGGTACGCGGAACACTGAAGCTTTCTTT.

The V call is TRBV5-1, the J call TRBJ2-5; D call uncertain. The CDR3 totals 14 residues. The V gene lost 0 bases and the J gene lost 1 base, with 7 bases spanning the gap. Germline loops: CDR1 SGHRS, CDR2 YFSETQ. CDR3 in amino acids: CASSLEWLQETQYF. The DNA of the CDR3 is TGCGCCAGCAGCTTGGAATGGCTCCAAGAGACCCAGTACTTC. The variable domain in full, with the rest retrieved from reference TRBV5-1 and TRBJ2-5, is KAGVTQTPRYLIKTRGQQVTLSCSPISGHRSVSWYQQTPGQGLQFLFEYFSETQRNKGNFPGRFSGRQFSNSRSEMNVSTLELGDSALYLCASSLEWLQETQYFGPGTRLLVL.

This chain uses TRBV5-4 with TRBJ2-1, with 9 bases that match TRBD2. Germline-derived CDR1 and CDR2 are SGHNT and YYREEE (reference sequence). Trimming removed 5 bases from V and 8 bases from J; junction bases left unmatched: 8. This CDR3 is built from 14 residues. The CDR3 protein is CASRAGLAGDEQFF. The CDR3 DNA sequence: TGTGCCAGCAGGGCGGGACTAGCAGGCGATGAGCAGTTCTTC.

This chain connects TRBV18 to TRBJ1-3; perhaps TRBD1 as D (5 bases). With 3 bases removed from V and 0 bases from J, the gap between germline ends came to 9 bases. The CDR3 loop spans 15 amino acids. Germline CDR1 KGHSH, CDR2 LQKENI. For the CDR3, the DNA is TGTGCCAGCTCACCTGGACACAGCTCTGGAAACACCATATATTTT. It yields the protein CASSPGHSSGNTIYF.

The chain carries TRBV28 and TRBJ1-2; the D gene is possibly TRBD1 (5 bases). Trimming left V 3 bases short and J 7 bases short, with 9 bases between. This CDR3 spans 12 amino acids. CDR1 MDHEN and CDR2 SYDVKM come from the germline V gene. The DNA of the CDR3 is TGTGCCAGCAGTTTGGGGGGTTTTGGCTACACCTTC. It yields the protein CASSLGGFGYTF.